This TCR beta chain is drawn from a study of control samples from healthy donors and cancer patients (dated by TCRdb to the early 2020s). Preparation of the library involved the immunoSEQ multiplex PCR assay. The clones in this table, taken by TCRdb from immuneACCESS, are in-frame only. Not every clone is retained; where verified, under half of the shortfall comes from an unresolved V gene, and the cause of the rest is unknown. In all, the sample holds around 130,000 clones, and nearly 90% of those were seen once. The ten largest make up roughly 3.2% of the sample. A single count supports this clone. It lacks a known antigen. The input lacks base qualities; no much larger clone sits a single base away. The CDR1 and CDR2 encoded by the germline V gene are MDHEN and SYDVKM. V is reduced by 6 bases and J by 7 bases, leaving a spacing of 18 bases between them. The CDR3 measures 14 amino acids from cysteine to phenylalanine. This entry keeps only the CDR3 DNA: 42 bases, framed from base 1.

Sequencing was carried out using blood. The source of this sequence is a man aged 45 to 65 in good health. Recombination linked TRBV28 to TRBJ1-1; no confident D gene assignment can be made. The CDR3 corresponds to CASRSSADPIEAFF. In nucleotide form, the sequence is TGTGCCAGCAGGTCTTCGGCTGACCCGATTGAAGCTTTCTTT.